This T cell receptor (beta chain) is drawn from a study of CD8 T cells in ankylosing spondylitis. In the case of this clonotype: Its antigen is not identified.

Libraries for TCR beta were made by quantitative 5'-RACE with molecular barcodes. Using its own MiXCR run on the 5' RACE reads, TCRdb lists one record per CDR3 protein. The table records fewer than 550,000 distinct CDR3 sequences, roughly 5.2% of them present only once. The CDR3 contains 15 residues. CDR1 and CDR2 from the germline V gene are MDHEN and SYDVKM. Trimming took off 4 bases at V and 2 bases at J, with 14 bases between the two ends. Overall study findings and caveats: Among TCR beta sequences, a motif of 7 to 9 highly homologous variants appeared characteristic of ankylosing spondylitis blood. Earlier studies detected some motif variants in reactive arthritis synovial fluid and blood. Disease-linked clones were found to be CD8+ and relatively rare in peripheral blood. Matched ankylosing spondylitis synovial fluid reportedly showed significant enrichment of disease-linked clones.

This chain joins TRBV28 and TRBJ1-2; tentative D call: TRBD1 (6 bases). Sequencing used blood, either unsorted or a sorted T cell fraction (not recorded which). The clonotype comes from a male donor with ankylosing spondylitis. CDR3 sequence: CASSYPGHENYGYTF. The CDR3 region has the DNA TGTGCCAGCAGTTATCCGGGACACGAGAACTATGGCTACACCTTC.